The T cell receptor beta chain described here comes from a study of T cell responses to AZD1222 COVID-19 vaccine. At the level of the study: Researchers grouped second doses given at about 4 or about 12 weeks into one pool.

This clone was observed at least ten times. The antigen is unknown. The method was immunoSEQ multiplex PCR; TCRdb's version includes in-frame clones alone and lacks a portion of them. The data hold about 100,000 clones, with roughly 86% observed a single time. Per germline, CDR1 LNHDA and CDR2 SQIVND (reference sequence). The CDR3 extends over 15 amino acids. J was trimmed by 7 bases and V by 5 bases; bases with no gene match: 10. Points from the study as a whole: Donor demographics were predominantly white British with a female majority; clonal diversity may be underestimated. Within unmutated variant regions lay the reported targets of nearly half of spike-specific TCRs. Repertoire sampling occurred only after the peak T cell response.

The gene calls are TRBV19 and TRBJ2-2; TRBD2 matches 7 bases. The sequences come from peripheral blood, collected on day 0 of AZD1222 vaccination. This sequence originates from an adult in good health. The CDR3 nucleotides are TGTGCCAGTAGTGGGCGGGAGACAATGGGCGGGGAGCTGTTTTTT. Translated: CASSGRETMGGELFF.